The 24 T cell receptor beta chains listed next were all sequenced from one sample in a study of response to subunit inactivated influenza vaccine. Using its own MiXCR run on the RT-PCR reads, TCRdb lists one record per CDR3 protein. Of around 180,000 distinct CDR3 sequences in the sample, around 9% were seen once. Sequenced here: non-naive T cells sorted from PBMCs, sampled on the day of vaccination. The source is a man aged 50 to 60 who received an inactivated influenza vaccine.

This clonotype appeared many times. The J gene is TRBJ2-1, the V gene TRBV5-5; D ambiguous. In germline, CDR1 is SGHKS, CDR2 YYEKEE (reference sequence). This CDR3 is 15 amino acids long. Trimming pared 0 bases from V and 3 bases from J, leaving 10 bases between. In DNA, the CDR3 is TGTGCCAGCAGCTTGGAGGGCCTAGGCTACAATGAGCAGTTCTTC. Translated, it gives CASSLEGLGYNEQFF.

This clonotype was counted between two and nine times. The chain uses TRBV7-2 and TRBJ2-7; TRBD1 aligns across 9 bases. The V gene end was trimmed by 1 base and the J gene end by 3 bases; junction bases not matched to a gene: 7. CDR3 length equals 16 residues. CDR1 is SGHTA and CDR2 is FQGNSA in the germline V gene. The CDR3 DNA follows: TGTGCCAGCAGCTTAGGGTTGGGACAGGGCTACTACGAGCAGTACTTC. Translated: CASSLGLGQGYYEQYF.

This sequence joins TRBV28 and TRBJ2-1, with TRBD2 matching 14 bases. Germline V CDR1 and CDR2: MDHEN, SYDVKM. With 5 bases clipped from V and 7 bases from J, the junction kept 1 base outside the gene matches. The CDR3 is 14 residues long. As DNA, the CDR3 is TGTGCCAGCAGTCGGACTAGCGGGAGGAATGAGCAGTTCTTC. It yields the protein CASSRTSGRNEQFF.

Many counts were recorded for this clonotype. The rearrangement joins TRBV5-1 to TRBJ2-7; TRBD2 matches at 14 bases. Germline loops: CDR1 SGHRS, CDR2 YFSETQ. The CDR3 length is 18 residues. The trim removed 0 bases at V and 3 bases at J, leaving 8 bases unmatched. The CDR3 loop is CASSLGLGTSGSIYEQYF. The CDR3 DNA reads TGCGCCAGCAGCTTGGGGCTTGGGACTAGCGGGAGTATCTACGAGCAGTACTTC. Looking up the rest from reference TRBV5-1 and TRBJ2-7 gives the full variable domain: KAGVTQTPRYLIKTRGQQVTLSCSPISGHRSVSWYQQTPGQGLQFLFEYFSETQRNKGNFPGRFSGRQFSNSRSEMNVSTLELGDSALYLCASSLGLGTSGSIYEQYFGPGTRLTVT.

This clonotype was seen repeatedly, ten times or more. The genes are TRBV5-1 and TRBJ2-1; 11 bases match TRBD2. Germline V gene sequence: CDR1 SGHRS, CDR2 YFSETQ. The CDR3 consists of 15 residues. The V segment lost 1 base and the J segment 6 bases; nucleotides outside the gene matches: 3. The CDR3 nucleotides are TGCGCCAGCAGCTTGTTAGCGGGGGGGCCCAATGAGCAGTTCTTC. Amino acid sequence: CASSLLAGGPNEQFF.

The chain employs TRBV14 and TRBJ2-1, with a possible D match to TRBD2 (6 bases). Germline V gives CDR1 SGHDN, CDR2 FVKESK. The V and J ends lost 2 bases and 9 bases respectively, with 11 bases between them. This CDR3 comprises 13 residues. The CDR3 here is CASSQFAEGEQFF. DNA of the CDR3: TGTGCCAGCAGCCAATTCGCGGAGGGTGAGCAGTTCTTC.

This clonotype was detected only a few times. This chain uses TRBV6-5 with TRBJ2-1; D is possibly TRBD1 or TRBD2 (5 bases each). V was cut by 2 bases and J by 5 bases, with 16 bases left in between. The CDR3 spans 16 residues. Germline values: CDR1 MNHEY, CDR2 SVGAGI. The CDR3 is CASSYQPGTRHNEQFF. The CDR3 nucleotides are TGTGCCAGCAGTTACCAACCCGGGACGCGACACAATGAGCAGTTCTTC.

This clonotype was counted at least ten times. This chain joins TRBV7-8 and TRBJ2-7; D possibly matches TRBD1 or TRBD2 (6 bases each). V gave up 1 base and J gave up 5 bases, with 12 bases separating them. CDR1 and CDR2 from the germline V gene are SGHVS and FQNEAQ. CDR3 size: 14 residues. CDR3 protein: CASSLEDGGHEQYF. The CDR3 DNA is TGTGCCAGCAGCTTAGAAGATGGGGGGCACGAGCAGTACTTC.

This clonotype was found a few times. J is TRBJ2-4 and V is TRBV29-1; 8 bases align to TRBD2. The CDR3 extends over 12 amino acids. Trimming took 7 bases from V and 7 from J; bases not matched to a gene: 6. Germline V gene data show CDR1 as SQVTM and CDR2 as ANQGSEA. The CDR3 DNA reads as TGCAGCGCCGGGGGGGGGCGCAACATTCAGTACTTC. Amino acid sequence: CSAGGGRNIQYF.

In this sample, this clonotype turned up a few times. The rearrangement uses TRBV27 and TRBJ2-1; D not resolved. Trimming stripped 2 bases from V and 6 bases from J, with 11 bases between. This CDR3 contains 14 residues. Germline V CDR1 and CDR2: MNHEY, SMNVEV (reference sequence). The CDR3 protein is CASSLRQYGNEQFF. CDR3 bases: TGTGCCAGCAGTTTACGACAATATGGCAATGAGCAGTTCTTC.

This clonotype has ten or more counts. The rearrangement joins TRBV6-2 or TRBV6-3 to TRBJ1-5, with D unclear. Trimming removed 7 bases at V and 2 bases at J, with 18 bases between. CDR1 and CDR2 (germline): MNHEY, SVGEGT. The CDR3 totals 16 residues. The CDR3 region is CASKQGEGVGNQPQHF. The CDR3 DNA reads as TGTGCCAGCAAACAAGGAGAGGGCGTCGGCAATCAGCCCCAGCATTTT.

In this sample, this clonotype turned up a few times. This chain links TRBV20-1 with TRBJ2-7; D is possibly TRBD2 (6 bases). Germline values: CDR1 DFQATT, CDR2 SNEGSKA (reference sequence). CDR3 size: 13 residues. Between the trimmed V and J ends, which lost 4 bases and 6 bases, there was a span of 16 bases. CDR3 sequence reads: CSATRPGAFEQYF. The DNA of the CDR3 is TGCAGTGCTACTCGACCGGGAGCGTTCGAGCAGTACTTC.

This clonotype was found many times. The chain couples TRBV24-1 to TRBJ2-7; no clear D gene. V lost 5 bases, J lost 5 bases, and 6 bases lay in between. Germline CDR1 and CDR2: KGHDR and SFDVKD. This CDR3 region has 11 residues. CDR3 in DNA: TGTGCCACCAGTGCAGGTCACGAGCAGTACTTC. Its protein product is CATSAGHEQYF.

This clonotype has ten or more counts. J is TRBJ1-1 and V is TRBV7-9, with D possibly being TRBD1 (5 bases). Germline-derived CDR1 and CDR2 are SEHNR and FQNEAQ (reference sequence). The CDR3 runs to 12 residues. V was trimmed by 1 base and J by 7 bases, leaving 7 bases between them. Here the CDR3 DNA reads TGTGCCAGCAGCTTAGTTAGGGGTGAAGCTTTCTTT. Protein sequence: CASSLVRGEAFF.

The sample holds a few counts of this clonotype. The J gene is TRBJ1-3, the V gene TRBV7-2; tentatively, D is TRBD1 (5 bases). CDR3 length: 14 residues. Trimming shortened V by 5 bases and J by 2 bases, and 10 bases separated the two germline ends. Germline V gene sequence: CDR1 SGHTA, CDR2 FQGNSA. CDR3 loop: CASSPGPTGNTIYF. CDR3 bases: TGTGCCAGCAGCCCAGGGCCCACTGGAAACACCATATATTTT. Complete variable domain (other parts from reference TRBV7-2 and TRBJ1-3): GAGVSQSPSNKVTEKGKDVELRCDPISGHTALYWYRQSLGQGLEFLIYFQGNSAPDKSGLPSDRFSAERTGGSVSTLTIQRTQQEDSAVYLCASSPGPTGNTIYFGEGSWLTVV.

The gene calls are TRBV20-1 and TRBJ2-3, with D possibly being TRBD2 (5 bases). V lost 3 bases to trimming and J lost 4 bases, with 11 bases between them. The CDR3 spans 13 residues. Germline values: CDR1 DFQATT, CDR2 SNEGSKA (reference sequence). The chain's CDR3 is CSASRGVADTQYF. CDR3 DNA: TGCAGTGCTAGTCGGGGAGTGGCAGATACGCAGTATTTT.

V usage is TRBV3-1 and J usage is TRBJ2-4; the match to TRBD1 covers 7 bases. CDR3 length: 16 residues. Germline V gives CDR1 LGHDT, CDR2 YNNKEL (reference sequence). Unmatched junction bases numbered 8, after V lost 3 bases and J lost 3 bases. Here the CDR3 DNA reads TGTGCCAGCAGCCAGGCCCCCGGGACAGTCAAAAACATTCAGTACTTC. The encoded protein is CASSQAPGTVKNIQYF.

Only a few counts were recorded for this clonotype. The rearrangement joins TRBV2 to TRBJ1-1, with 11 bases fitting TRBD1. Germline V gives CDR1 SNHLY, CDR2 FYNNEI. V dropped 6 bases and J dropped 0; count of bases not matched to a gene: 12. This CDR3 has 18 amino acids. DNA for the CDR3: TGTGCCAGCAGCGCCGGGACAGGGGGGGTTCCCCTGAACACTGAAGCTTTCTTT. This encodes CASSAGTGGVPLNTEAFF.

V usage is TRBV18 and J usage is TRBJ2-7, with 9 bases matching TRBD2. Unmatched junction bases numbered 2, after V lost 0 bases and J lost 2 bases. The CDR3 sequence is 15 residues long. The V gene's germline CDR1 is KGHSH and CDR2 LQKENI. The CDR3 reads CASSPPGGGAYEQYF. The CDR3 nucleotides read TGTGCCAGCTCACCACCGGGCGGGGGGGCCTACGAGCAGTACTTC.

This chain links TRBV7-8 with TRBJ1-5; the match to TRBD1 covers 10 bases. The germline CDR1 and CDR2 sequences are SGHVS and FQNEAQ. This CDR3 has 14 residues. Trimming removed 6 bases from V and 4 bases from J; junction bases left unmatched: 3. The DNA for the CDR3 is TGTGCCAGCAGACGACAGGGGGCGAATCAGCCCCAGCATTTT. Its translation: CASRRQGANQPQHF.

J is TRBJ1-4 and V is TRBV4-3, with TRBD1 as a possible D gene (6 bases). CDR1 is LGHNA, CDR2 YSLEER, per germline. There are 13 residues in the CDR3. V was shortened by 3 bases and J by 7 bases, with 9 bases between the two germline ends. The CDR3 nucleotides are TGCGCCAGCAGCCAGGGGGCTGGTGAAAAACTGTTTTTT. Protein: CASSQGAGEKLFF.

This clonotype was counted only a few times. The V call is TRBV4-3, the J call TRBJ2-7, with 10 bases aligning to TRBD1. V lost 8 bases and J lost 6; bases outside the gene matches: 10. CDR3 length: 14 residues. Germline CDR1 reads LGHNA; CDR2 reads YSLEER. CDR3 nucleotides: TGCGCCAGCTCCCCCGACAGGGGGCGCGGCGAGCAGTACTTC. Amino acids: CASSPDRGRGEQYF.

The rearrangement joins TRBV2 to TRBJ2-7, with a tentative D call TRBD2 (5 bases). CDR3 size: 14 residues. V was cut by 3 bases and J by 3 bases, with 12 bases left in between. Germline CDR1 and CDR2: SNHLY and FYNNEI. CDR3 protein: CASSDYSSGYEQYF. Written as DNA, the CDR3 is TGTGCCAGCAGTGACTACTCCAGCGGCTACGAGCAGTACTTC.

The chain couples TRBV3-1 to TRBJ1-1, with 7 bases that match TRBD1. Germline lookup yields CDR1 LGHDT and CDR2 YNNKEL (reference sequence). CDR3 size: 12 residues. V was pared by 8 bases and J by 8 bases, with 8 bases of the junction left unmatched. CDR3 nucleotides: TGTGCCAGCGGAGGACAGGCCCGAGAAGCTTTCTTT. As protein: CASGGQAREAFF.